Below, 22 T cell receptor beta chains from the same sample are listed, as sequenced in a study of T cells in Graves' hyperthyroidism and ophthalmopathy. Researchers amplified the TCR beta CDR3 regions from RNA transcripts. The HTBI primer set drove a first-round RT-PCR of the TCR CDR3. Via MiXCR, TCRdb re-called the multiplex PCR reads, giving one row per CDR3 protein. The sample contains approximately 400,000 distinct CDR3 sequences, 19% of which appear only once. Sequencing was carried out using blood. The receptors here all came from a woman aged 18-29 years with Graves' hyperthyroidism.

The CDR3 spells CSASTYEQYF. The CDR3 DNA reads as TGCAGTGCTAGTACCTACGAGCAGTACTTC. The chain recombines TRBV20-1 with TRBJ2-7; D is ambiguous. This CDR3 spans 10 amino acids. The germline gives CDR1 DFQATT, CDR2 SNEGSKA (reference sequence). V was clipped by 3 bases and J by 2 bases, with 2 bases between them.

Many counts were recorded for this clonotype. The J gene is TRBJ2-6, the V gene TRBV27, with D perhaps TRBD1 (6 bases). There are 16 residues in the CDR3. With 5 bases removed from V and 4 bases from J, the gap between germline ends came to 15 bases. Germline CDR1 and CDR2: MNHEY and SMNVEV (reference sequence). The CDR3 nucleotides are TGTGCCAGCAGTAGCGAACAGGGCGCCGGGGCCAACGTCCTGACTTTC. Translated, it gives CASSSEQGAGANVLTF.

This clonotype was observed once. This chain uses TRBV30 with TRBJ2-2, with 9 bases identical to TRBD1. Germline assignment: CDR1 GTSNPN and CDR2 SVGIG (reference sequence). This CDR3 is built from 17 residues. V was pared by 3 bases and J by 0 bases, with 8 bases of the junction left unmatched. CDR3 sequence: CAWSTRDRVTNTGELFF. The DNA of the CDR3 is TGTGCCTGGAGCACCCGGGACAGGGTCACGAACACCGGGGAGCTGTTTTTT.

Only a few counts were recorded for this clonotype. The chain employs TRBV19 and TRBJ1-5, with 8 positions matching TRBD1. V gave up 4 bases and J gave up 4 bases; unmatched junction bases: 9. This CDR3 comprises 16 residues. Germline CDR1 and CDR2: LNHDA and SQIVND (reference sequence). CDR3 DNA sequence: TGTGCCAGTAGTAACCCCCAGGGGGCGCGGAATCAGCCCCAGCATTTT. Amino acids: CASSNPQGARNQPQHF. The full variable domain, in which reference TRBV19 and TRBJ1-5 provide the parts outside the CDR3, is DGGITQSPKYLFRKEGQNVTLSCEQNLNHDAMYWYRQDPGQGLRLIYYSQIVNDFQKGDIAEGYSVSREKKESFPLTVTSAQKNPTAFYLCASSNPQGARNQPQHFGDGTRLSIL.

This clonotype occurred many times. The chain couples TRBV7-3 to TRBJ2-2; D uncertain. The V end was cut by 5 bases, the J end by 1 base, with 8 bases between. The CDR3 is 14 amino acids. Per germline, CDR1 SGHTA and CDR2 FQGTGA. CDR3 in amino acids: CASSPQRNTGELFF. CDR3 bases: TGTGCCAGCAGCCCTCAGAGGAACACCGGGGAGCTGTTTTTT. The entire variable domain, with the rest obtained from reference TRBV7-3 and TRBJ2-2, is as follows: GAGVSQTPSNKVTEKGKYVELRCDPISGHTALYWYRQSLGQGPEFLIYFQGTGAADDSGLPNDRFFAVRPEGSVSTLKIQRTERGDSAVYLCASSPQRNTGELFFGEGSRLTVL.

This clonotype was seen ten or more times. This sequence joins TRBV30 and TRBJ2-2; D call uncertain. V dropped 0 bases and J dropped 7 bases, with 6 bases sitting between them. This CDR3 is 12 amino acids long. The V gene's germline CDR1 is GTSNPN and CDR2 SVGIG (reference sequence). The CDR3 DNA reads TGTGCCTGGAGTGTATGGGGCGGGGAGCTGTTTTTT. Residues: CAWSVWGGELFF.

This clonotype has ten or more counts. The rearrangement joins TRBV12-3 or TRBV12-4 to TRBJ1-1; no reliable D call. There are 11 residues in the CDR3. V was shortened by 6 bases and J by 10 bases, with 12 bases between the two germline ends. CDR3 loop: CASSRPYVAFF. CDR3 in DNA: TGTGCCAGCAGCCGGCCATATGTAGCTTTCTTT.

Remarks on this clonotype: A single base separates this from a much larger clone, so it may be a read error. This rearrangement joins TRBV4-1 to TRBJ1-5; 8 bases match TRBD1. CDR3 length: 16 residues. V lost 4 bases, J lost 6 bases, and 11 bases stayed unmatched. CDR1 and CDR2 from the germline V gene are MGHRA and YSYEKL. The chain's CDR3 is CASSLTWTGQAQPQHF. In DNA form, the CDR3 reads TGCGCCAGCAGCCTCACTTGGACAGGGCAAGCTCAGCCCCAGCATTTT.

CDR3 bases: TGTGCCAGCTCACCAATCAAGCATTCACCCCTCCACTTT. Translated: CASSPIKHSPLHF. V is TRBV18 and J is TRBJ1-6; no definite D call. V gave up 2 bases and J gave up 8 bases, with 7 bases separating them. Germline values: CDR1 KGHSH, CDR2 LQKENI. The CDR3 is made up of 13 amino acids. Full variable domain (missing parts from reference TRBV18 and TRBJ1-6): NAGVMQNPRHLVRRRGQEARLRCSPMKGHSHVYWYRQLPEEGLKFMVYLQKENIIDESGMPKERFSAEFPKEGPSILRIQQVVRGDSAAYFCASSPIKHSPLHFGNGTRLTVT.

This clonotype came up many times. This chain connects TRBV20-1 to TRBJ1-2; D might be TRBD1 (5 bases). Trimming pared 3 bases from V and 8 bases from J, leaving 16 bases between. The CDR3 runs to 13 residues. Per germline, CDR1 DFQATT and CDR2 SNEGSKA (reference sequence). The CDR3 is CSASPGRGGGYTF. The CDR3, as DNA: TGCAGTGCTAGCCCGGGACGGGGCGGGGGCTACACCTTC.

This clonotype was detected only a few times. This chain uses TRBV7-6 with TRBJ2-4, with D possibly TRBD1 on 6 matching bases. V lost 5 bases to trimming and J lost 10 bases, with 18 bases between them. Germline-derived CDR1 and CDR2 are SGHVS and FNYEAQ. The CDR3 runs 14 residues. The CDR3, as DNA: TGTGCCAGCAGCGGCAGACTCTTGGGGGCTATTCAGTACTTC. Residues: CASSGRLLGAIQYF.

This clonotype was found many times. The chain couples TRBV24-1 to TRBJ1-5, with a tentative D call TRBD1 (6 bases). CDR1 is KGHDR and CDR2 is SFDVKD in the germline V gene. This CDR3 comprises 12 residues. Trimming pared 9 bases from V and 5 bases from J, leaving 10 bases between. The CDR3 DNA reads TGTGCCACCGCAGGGGATGATCAGCCCCAGCATTTT. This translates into CATAGDDQPQHF.

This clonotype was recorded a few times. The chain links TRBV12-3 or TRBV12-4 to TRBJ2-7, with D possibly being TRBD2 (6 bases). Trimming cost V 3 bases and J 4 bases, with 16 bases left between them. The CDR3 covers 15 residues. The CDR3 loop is CASSLVGGDPYEQYF. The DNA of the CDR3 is TGTGCCAGCAGTTTGGTGGGCGGGGACCCTTACGAGCAGTACTTC.

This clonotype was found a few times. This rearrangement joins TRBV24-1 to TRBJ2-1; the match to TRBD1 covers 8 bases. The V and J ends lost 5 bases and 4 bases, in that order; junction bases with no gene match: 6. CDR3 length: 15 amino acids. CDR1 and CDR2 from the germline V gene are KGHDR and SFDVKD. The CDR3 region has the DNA TGTGCCACCAGTGGAGACAGGGGCCTTTACAATGAGCAGTTCTTC. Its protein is CATSGDRGLYNEQFF.

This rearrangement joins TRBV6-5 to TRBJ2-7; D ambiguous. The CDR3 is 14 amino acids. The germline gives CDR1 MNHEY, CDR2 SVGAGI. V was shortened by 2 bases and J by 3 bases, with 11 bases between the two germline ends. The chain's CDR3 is CASSYRNTFYEQYF. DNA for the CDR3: TGTGCCAGCAGTTACAGGAACACCTTCTACGAGCAGTACTTC.

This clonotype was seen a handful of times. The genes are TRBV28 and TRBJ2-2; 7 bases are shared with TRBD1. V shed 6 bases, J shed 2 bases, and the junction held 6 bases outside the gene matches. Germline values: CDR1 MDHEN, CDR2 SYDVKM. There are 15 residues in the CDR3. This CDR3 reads CASSRGQLNTGELFF. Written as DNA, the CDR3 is TGTGCCAGCAGCCGGGGACAGCTAAACACCGGGGAGCTGTTTTTT. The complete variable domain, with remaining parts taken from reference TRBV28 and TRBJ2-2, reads DVKVTQSSRYLVKRTGEKVFLECVQDMDHENMFWYRQDPGLGLRLIYFSYDVKMKEKGDIPEGYSVSREKKERFSLILESASTNQTSMYLCASSRGQLNTGELFFGEGSRLTVL.

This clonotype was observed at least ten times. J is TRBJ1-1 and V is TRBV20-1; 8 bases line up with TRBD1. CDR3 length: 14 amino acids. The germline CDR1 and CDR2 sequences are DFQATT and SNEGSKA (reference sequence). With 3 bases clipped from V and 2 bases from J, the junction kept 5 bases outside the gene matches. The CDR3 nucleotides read TGCAGTGCTAGCCGGACAGGGTTTAACACTGAAGCTTTCTTT. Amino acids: CSASRTGFNTEAFF.

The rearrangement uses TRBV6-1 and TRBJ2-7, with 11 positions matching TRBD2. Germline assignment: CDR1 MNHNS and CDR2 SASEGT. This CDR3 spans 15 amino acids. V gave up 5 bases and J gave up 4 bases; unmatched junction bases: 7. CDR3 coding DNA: TGTGCCAGCAGTCCCGAGGTAGCGGGGGGGTACGAGCAGTACTTC. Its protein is CASSPEVAGGYEQYF.

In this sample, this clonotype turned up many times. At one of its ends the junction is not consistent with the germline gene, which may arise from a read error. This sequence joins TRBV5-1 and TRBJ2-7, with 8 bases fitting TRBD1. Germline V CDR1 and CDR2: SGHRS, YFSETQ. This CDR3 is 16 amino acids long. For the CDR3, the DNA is TGTGCCAGCAGCTTGGCCGGGACAGGTAGCTCCTACGAGCAGTACTTC. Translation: CASSLAGTGSSYEQYF.

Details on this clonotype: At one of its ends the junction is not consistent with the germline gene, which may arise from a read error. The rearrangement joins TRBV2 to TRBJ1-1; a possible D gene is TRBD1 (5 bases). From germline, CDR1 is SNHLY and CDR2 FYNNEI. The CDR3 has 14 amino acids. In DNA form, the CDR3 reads TGTGCCAGCAGATCACGTTGGGGGAACGCTGAAGCTTTCTTT. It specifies CASRSRWGNAEAFF.

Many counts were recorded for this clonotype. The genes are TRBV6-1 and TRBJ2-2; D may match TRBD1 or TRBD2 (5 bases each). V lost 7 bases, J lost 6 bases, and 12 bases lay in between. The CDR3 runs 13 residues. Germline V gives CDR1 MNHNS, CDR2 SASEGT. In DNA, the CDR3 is TGTGCCAGCACGAGGGGCTCCGCCGGGGAGCTGTTTTTT. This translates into CASTRGSAGELFF.

As DNA, the CDR3 is TGTGCCAGCAGTTTGTGGGAGGAGGAAAACTACGAGCAGTACTTC. It is translated as CASSLWEEENYEQYF. V is TRBV28 and J is TRBJ2-7; the D gene is possibly TRBD2 (6 bases). Trimming removed 3 bases from V and 3 bases from J, with 15 bases in between. The germline V gene encodes CDR1 MDHEN and CDR2 SYDVKM. CDR3 length equals 15 residues.